This TCR beta chain was recovered during a study of control samples from healthy donors and cancer patients. The germline V and J ends were trimmed by 4 bases and 6 bases, with 6 bases remaining between them. The length of the CDR3 is 11 residues. Germline-derived CDR1 and CDR2 are SGHRS and YFSETQ. Clones were sequenced by immunoSEQ multiplex PCR, and TCRdb holds only the in-frame ones, with some missing. The sample consists of 130,000 or so clones, roughly 84% of them appearing once. The clonotype comes from a middle-aged man in good health. The rearrangement uses TRBV5-1 and TRBJ2-3, with D uncertain. Sequencing was carried out using blood. The CDR3 sequence is CASSMVDTQYF. CDR3 DNA: TGCGCCAGCAGCATGGTCGATACGCAGTATTTT.